The 22 T cell receptor beta chains reported below all come from one sample, sequenced in a study of cytomegalovirus exposure and HLA in healthy donors. The PCR employed 60 Vbeta primers together with 13 Jbeta primers. Clones were sequenced by immunoSEQ multiplex PCR, and TCRdb holds only the in-frame ones, with some missing. The table has 120,000 to 150,000 clones, almost 80% seen once. Sequencing was carried out using PBMCs. These receptors originate from a woman between 40 and 55 years old in good health and CMV-seropositive.

V and J are TRBV7-7 and TRBJ2-1; 8 nucleotides align to TRBD1. Losses at the gene ends were 2 bases for V and 7 bases for J; bases not matched to a gene: 7. Germline CDR1 reads SSHAT; CDR2 reads FNYEAQ (reference sequence). The CDR3 contains 15 residues. The CDR3 region has the DNA TGTGCCAGCAGCTTAATCCTGGACAGGGCTAATGAGCAGTTCTTC. It specifies CASSLILDRANEQFF.

This clone was seen a few times. This chain connects TRBV5-1 to TRBJ2-3; 7 bases are a match to TRBD1. Germline V CDR1 and CDR2: SGHRS, YFSETQ. V trimming: 4 bases; J trimming: 5 bases; junction bases outside the gene matches: 7. The length of the CDR3 is 14 residues. CDR3 loop: CASSIGQAQDTQYF. The DNA of the CDR3 is TGCGCCAGCAGCATCGGACAGGCTCAAGATACGCAGTATTTT. Supplemented by reference TRBV5-1 and TRBJ2-3, the full variable domain reads KAGVTQTPRYLIKTRGQQVTLSCSPISGHRSVSWYQQTPGQGLQFLFEYFSETQRNKGNFPGRFSGRQFSNSRSEMNVSTLELGDSALYLCASSIGQAQDTQYFGPGTRLTVL.

The chain joins TRBV14 to TRBJ1-1; TRBD1 agrees at 7 bases. Germline lookup yields CDR1 SGHDN and CDR2 FVKESK. Trimming at V came to 11 bases and at J to 0 bases, leaving 9 bases not matched to a gene. The CDR3 sequence is 14 residues long. The CDR3 loop reads CAPGGTEMNTEAFF. The CDR3 region has the DNA TGTGCCCCCGGAGGGACAGAAATGAACACTGAAGCTTTCTTT.

This clone has just a few counts. The chain joins TRBV5-4 to TRBJ2-1; possibly TRBD2 for D (6 bases). V dropped 6 bases and J dropped 5 bases, with 12 bases sitting between them. CDR1 SGHNT and CDR2 YYREEE come from the germline V gene (reference sequence). The CDR3 has 13 amino acids. This CDR3 reads CASISAGNNEQFF. As DNA, the CDR3 is TGTGCCAGCATCTCCGCGGGGAACAATGAGCAGTTCTTC.

The chain recombines TRBV6-5 with TRBJ1-2; 9 positions match TRBD1. Germline V CDR1 and CDR2: MNHEY, SVGAGI. The CDR3 length is 13 residues. V gave up 6 bases and J gave up 5 bases; unmatched junction bases: 4. The CDR3 nucleotides read TGTGCCAGCAGGTCCGGGACAGGGTATGGCTACACCTTC. It yields the protein CASRSGTGYGYTF.

The genes are TRBV25-1 and TRBJ2-1, with a tentative D call TRBD1 (6 bases). V was cut by 3 bases and J by 3 bases, with 9 bases left in between. There are 14 residues in the CDR3. CDR1 and CDR2 (germline): MGHDK, SYGVNS. This CDR3 is CASSDTGIYNEQFF. The CDR3 DNA sequence: TGTGCCAGCAGTGATACAGGGATCTACAATGAGCAGTTCTTC.

The V gene is TRBV19, the J gene TRBJ2-1, with D possibly TRBD1 on 6 matching bases. Germline CDR1 reads LNHDA; CDR2 reads SQIVND (reference sequence). V lost 3 bases and J lost 2, with 11 bases in between. CDR3 length: 15 amino acids. CDR3 sequence (DNA): TGTGCCAGTAGTATTCAGGGGAGCGCCTACAATGAGCAGTTCTTC. Protein sequence: CASSIQGSAYNEQFF.

The chain uses TRBV7-2 and TRBJ2-1; D gene uncertain. Germline V gene sequence: CDR1 SGHTA, CDR2 FQGNSA. V lost 8 bases, J lost 3 bases, and 14 bases lay in between. There are 14 residues in the CDR3. The CDR3 nucleotides are TGTGCCAGCCCCTCTGGGCCTAACTACAATGAGCAGTTCTTC. It is translated as CASPSGPNYNEQFF.

V is TRBV9 and J is TRBJ2-3, with 10 positions matching TRBD2. V shed 0 bases, J shed 7 bases, and the junction held 5 bases outside the gene matches. The germline V gene has CDR1 SGDLS and CDR2 YYNGEE. The CDR3 runs 15 residues. CDR3 in amino acids: CASSVASSGGNTQYF. In DNA, the CDR3 is TGTGCCAGCAGCGTAGCGTCTAGCGGGGGCAATACGCAGTATTTT.

The J gene is TRBJ1-1, the V gene TRBV25-1; 7 nucleotides match TRBD1. V dropped 6 bases and J dropped 4; count of bases not matched to a gene: 5. From germline, CDR1 is MGHDK and CDR2 SYGVNS. The CDR3 totals 13 residues. The CDR3 nucleotides read TGTGCCAGCAGCCAGGGACAGCGCACTGAAGCTTTCTTT. It yields the protein CASSQGQRTEAFF.

This clone came up a few times. The chain carries TRBV5-1 and TRBJ1-6; 9 bases map to TRBD1. The CDR3 is 16 residues long. Trimming at V came to 4 bases and at J to 6 bases, leaving 8 bases not matched to a gene. Germline V gives CDR1 SGHRS, CDR2 YFSETQ. CDR3 region: CASSQTGQGGNSPLHF. The CDR3 DNA reads as TGCGCCAGCAGCCAAACGGGACAGGGAGGTAATTCACCCCTCCACTTT.

The rearrangement links TRBV2 to TRBJ2-5, with 14 bases identical to TRBD2. Unmatched junction bases numbered 8, after V lost 6 bases and J lost 5 bases. The CDR3 consists of 16 residues. Germline V lookup: CDR1 SNHLY, CDR2 FYNNEI. The CDR3, as DNA: TGTGCCAGCAGGACTAGCGGGGGGGCCGGGGGGGAGACCCAGTACTTC. Residues: CASRTSGGAGGETQYF.

This clone was seen more than once but under ten times. The gene calls are TRBV28 and TRBJ1-2; 8 bases fit TRBD1. The CDR3 sequence is 14 residues long. Germline V gene sequence: CDR1 MDHEN, CDR2 SYDVKM. The V gene end was trimmed by 6 bases and the J gene end by 4 bases; junction bases not matched to a gene: 7. The CDR3 loop reads CASSKGQGPYGYTF. Written as DNA, the CDR3 is TGTGCCAGCAGCAAAGGACAGGGTCCCTATGGCTACACCTTC.

CDR3 sequence reads: CASSSPRGRGGELFF. Here the CDR3 DNA reads TGTGCCAGCAGTTCACCCAGGGGGCGAGGCGGGGAGCTGTTTTTT. The chain uses TRBV7-2 and TRBJ2-2, with 8 nucleotides matching TRBD1. After removal of 6 bases from V and 7 bases from J, the junction contained 10 bases not matched to a gene. The CDR3 loop spans 15 amino acids. Per the germline V gene, CDR1 is SGHTA and CDR2 is FQGNSA. The full variable domain, completed using reference TRBV7-2 and TRBJ2-2, is GAGVSQSPSNKVTEKGKDVELRCDPISGHTALYWYRQSLGQGLEFLIYFQGNSAPDKSGLPSDRFSAERTGGSVSTLTIQRTQQEDSAVYLCASSSPRGRGGELFFGEGSRLTVL.

In DNA form, the CDR3 reads TGTGCCAGCAGCTTAGCGGACAGGGCCCTCACAGATACGCAGTATTTT. Encoded protein: CASSLADRALTDTQYF. The rearrangement links TRBV7-2 to TRBJ2-3, with 8 bases matching TRBD1. Germline V gene lookup returns CDR1 SGHTA and CDR2 FQGNSA. The V segment lost 0 bases and the J segment 2 bases; nucleotides outside the gene matches: 4. There are 16 residues in the CDR3.

This chain uses TRBV11-2 with TRBJ1-3, with D possibly being TRBD1 (5 bases). The CDR3 is 15 amino acids. In germline, CDR1 is SGHAT, CDR2 FQNNGV. V was trimmed by 5 bases and J by 3 bases, leaving 14 bases between them. This chain's CDR3 is CASSGDLGLGNTIYF. As DNA, the CDR3 is TGTGCCAGCAGCGGGGACTTGGGGCTTGGAAACACCATATATTTT. Full variable domain (missing parts from reference TRBV11-2 and TRBJ1-3): EAGVAQSPRYKIIEKRQSVAFWCNPISGHATLYWYQQILGQGPKLLIQFQNNGVVDDSQLPKDRFSAERLKGVDSTLKIQPAKLEDSAVYLCASSGDLGLGNTIYFGEGSWLTVV.

This clone was recorded once. The chain carries TRBV1 and TRBJ2-1; whether TRBD2, the table's D call, matches the DNA was not checked. TRBV1 is termed a pseudogene. This CDR3 spans 16 amino acids. The CDR3 sequence is CTSSQDFGSGGHEQFF. In nucleotides, the CDR3 is TGCACCAGCAGCCAAGATTTCGGTAGCGGGGGGCATGAGCAGTTCTTC.

The chain employs TRBV6-6 and TRBJ1-2; weak D call: TRBD1 (6 bases). V dropped 5 bases and J dropped 3 bases, with 16 bases sitting between them. CDR1 MNHNY and CDR2 SVGAGI come from the germline V gene (reference sequence). CDR3 size: 15 residues. The CDR3 DNA reads TGTGCCAGCAGTCGAACAGGGATAGATTACTATGGCTACACCTTC. Translation gives CASSRTGIDYYGYTF.

Regarding this clone: The junction shows a germline mismatch at one end, possibly a read error. The V and J genes are TRBV6-1 and TRBJ2-7; the match to TRBD2 covers 13 bases. CDR3 length: 16 amino acids. Germline assignment: CDR1 MNHNS and CDR2 SASEGT. Here the CDR3 reads CASNELGTSGDYEQYF. DNA for the CDR3: TGTGCCAGCAATGAACTAGGGACTAGCGGGGACTACGAGCAGTACTTC.

CDR3 nucleotides: TGCGCCAGCAGCCCCACGATGGGGGGGGCCTACGAGCAGTACTTC. Its translation: CASSPTMGGAYEQYF. The V and J genes are TRBV5-1 and TRBJ2-7, with TRBD2 identical over 7 bases. The germline gives CDR1 SGHRS, CDR2 YFSETQ. The CDR3 is made up of 15 amino acids. J lost 2 bases, V lost 4 bases, and 9 bases had no gene match.

The chain is built from TRBV2 and TRBJ2-7; D might be TRBD2 (6 bases). CDR1 and CDR2 (germline): SNHLY, FYNNEI. The CDR3 loop spans 14 amino acids. The germline V and J ends were trimmed by 3 bases and 2 bases, with 11 bases remaining between them. The CDR3 protein is CASSETSWAYEQYF. CDR3 in DNA: TGTGCCAGCAGTGAGACTAGTTGGGCCTACGAGCAGTACTTC.

The V and J genes are TRBV4-1 and TRBJ2-1, with D unresolved. Trimming stripped 0 bases from V and 10 bases from J, with 7 bases between. Germline V gene data show CDR1 as MGHRA and CDR2 as YSYEKL. The CDR3 has 12 amino acids. CDR3 bases: TGCGCCAGCAGCCAAGATTCCACAGAGCAGTTCTTC. It encodes CASSQDSTEQFF.